This TCR beta chain is drawn from a study of T-cell memory formation after mild COVID-19. Study-level results: Detection of some responders pre-infection suggested pre-existing cross-reactive memory T cells participated.

V lost 6 bases and J lost 6; bases outside the gene matches: 12. This CDR3 is built from 16 residues. CDR1 is DFQATT and CDR2 is SNEGSKA in the germline V gene (reference sequence). This clonotype appeared a few times. What it recognizes is unknown. The 5'RACE method, run with constant-segment primers, produced TCR alpha and TCR beta cDNA libraries (carrying sample barcodes and UMIs). TCRdb reanalysed the 5' RACE reads using MiXCR and keeps one entry per CDR3 protein. The table records 380,000 or so distinct CDR3 sequences, roughly 13% of them present only once. Source material: PBMCs or a T cell subset sorted from them (not recorded which). This receptor was identified in a man younger than 35 who had mild COVID-19 (a few samples of this study predate the infection). Cell type and time point are not known. J is TRBJ2-3 and V is TRBV20-1, with 13 bases identical to TRBD2. The CDR3 nucleotides are TGCAGTGCAAGGACTAGCGGGGGCCCTTGGGGGGATACGCAGTATTTT. It translates to CSARTSGGPWGDTQYF.